A single sample is the source of the 30 T cell receptor beta chains below, sequenced in a study of Graves' ophthalmopathy and Graves' hyperthyroidism. Transcripts of RNA were the source for amplifying TCR beta CDR3 regions. A first-round RT-PCR used HTBI primers, followed by a second-round multiplex PCR. TCRdb passed the multiplex PCR reads through MiXCR, listing each CDR3 protein once. The table records 500,000 to 700,000 distinct CDR3 sequences, about 24% of them present only once. The sample comprised peripheral blood. All receptors come from a woman younger than 30 with stable Graves' hyperthyroidism. Some clones in this sample may be carry-over from other donors' samples.

This clonotype came up many times. The chain employs TRBV2 and TRBJ1-2; tentatively, D is TRBD1 (6 bases). Germline V gene lookup returns CDR1 SNHLY and CDR2 FYNNEI. Trimming left V 6 bases short and J 5 bases short, with 10 bases between. CDR3 length: 12 amino acids. The CDR3 nucleotides are TGTGCCAGCAGGGCAGGGGATTATGGCTACACCTTC. Its protein product is CASRAGDYGYTF. Combining the CDR3 with reference TRBV2 and TRBJ1-2 gives the whole variable domain EPEVTQTPSHQVTQMGQEVILRCVPISNHLYFYWYRQILGQKVEFLVSFYNNEISEKSEIFDDQFSVERPDGSNFTLKIRSTKLEDSAMYFCASRAGDYGYTFGSGTRLTVV.

This clonotype was found many times. Here the CDR3 reads CASSRPGDQETQYF. As DNA, the CDR3 is TGTGCCAGCAGCCGGCCGGGGGACCAAGAGACCCAGTACTTC. The chain is built from TRBV11-2 and TRBJ2-5, with D possibly matching TRBD2 (6 bases). The length of the CDR3 is 14 residues. V lost 5 bases and J 0 bases, leaving 10 bases between the germline ends. Per germline, CDR1 SGHAT and CDR2 FQNNGV.

This clonotype was picked up many times. This rearrangement joins TRBV12-3 or TRBV12-4 to TRBJ1-5; D gene unclear. This CDR3 has 14 residues. The germline V and J ends were trimmed by 3 bases and 2 bases, with 8 bases remaining between them. The CDR3 DNA sequence: TGTGCCAGCAGTTTTGAGGTTGGCAATCAGCCCCAGCATTTT. It codes for CASSFEVGNQPQHF.

This clonotype was picked up a small number of times. The chain has TRBV7-8 and TRBJ1-2; D may be TRBD1 (6 bases). Germline CDR1 and CDR2: SGHVS and FQNEAQ. V was pared by 4 bases and J by 0 bases, with 12 bases between. The CDR3 totals 15 residues. The chain's CDR3 is CASSSGTSANYGYTF. CDR3 nucleotide sequence: TGTGCCAGCAGCTCTGGGACATCAGCTAACTATGGCTACACCTTC.

This clonotype was picked up many times. V is TRBV6-5 and J is TRBJ2-5, with TRBD2 matching over 8 bases. The germline CDR1 and CDR2 sequences are MNHEY and SVGAGI. The CDR3 runs 15 residues. V was clipped by 0 bases and J by 7 bases; unmatched bases: 7. CDR3 protein: CASSYSWIAGGTQYF. As DNA, the CDR3 is TGTGCCAGCAGTTACTCATGGATCGCGGGGGGGACCCAGTACTTC.

This clonotype was detected many times. J is TRBJ2-5 and V is TRBV12-3 or TRBV12-4; no definite D call. The V gene lost 6 bases and the J gene lost 0 bases, with 11 bases spanning the gap. CDR3 length equals 14 residues. CDR3 in DNA: TGTGCCAGCAGCCATTCAACGTACCAAGAGACCCAGTACTTC. It is translated as CASSHSTYQETQYF.

This sequence joins TRBV9 and TRBJ2-7; D gene ambiguous. CDR1 is SGDLS, CDR2 YYNGEE, per germline. V was shortened by 0 bases and J by 1 base, with 11 bases between the two germline ends. CDR3 length equals 15 residues. DNA for the CDR3: TGTGCCAGCAGCGTAGGGGGTGCGGCATCCTACGAGCAGTACTTC. It specifies CASSVGGAASYEQYF.

This chain uses TRBV7-2 with TRBJ1-2; no firm D call. Trimming shortened V by 5 bases and J by 2 bases, and 12 bases separated the two germline ends. Germline loops: CDR1 SGHTA, CDR2 FQGNSA. The length of the CDR3 is 14 residues. CDR3 nucleotides: TGTGCCAGCAGCCGCCAGGCGGAGAACTATGGCTACACCTTC. Its protein is CASSRQAENYGYTF.

This clonotype came up many times. The chain couples TRBV9 to TRBJ2-4, with no clear D. The V and J ends lost 3 bases and 8 bases respectively, with 18 bases between them. CDR3 length: 15 residues. Germline values: CDR1 SGDLS, CDR2 YYNGEE. The CDR3 loop is CASSARAPDRDIQYF. Written as DNA, the CDR3 is TGTGCCAGCAGCGCCCGGGCCCCTGATCGGGACATTCAGTACTTC.

This clonotype was recorded at least ten times. The chain uses TRBV13 and TRBJ1-6; weak D call: TRBD1 (5 bases). V lost 5 bases and J 10 bases, leaving 18 bases between the germline ends. The CDR3 has 15 residues. The germline gives CDR1 PRHDT, CDR2 FYEKMQ (reference sequence). CDR3 protein: CASSETGTGRSPLHF. The CDR3 region has the DNA TGTGCCAGCAGCGAAACCGGGACGGGACGATCACCCCTCCACTTT.

In DNA form, the CDR3 reads TGTGCCAGCAGCCCCGGGGGGCTAGTGAACTATGGCTACACCTTC. Translating gives CASSPGGLVNYGYTF. The rearrangement joins TRBV13 to TRBJ1-2; possible D gene TRBD1, 6 bases. The CDR3 extends over 15 amino acids. Per germline, CDR1 PRHDT and CDR2 FYEKMQ (reference sequence). V was clipped by 5 bases and J by 2 bases, with 15 bases between them.

This clonotype was seen a few times. The junction differs from germline at one of its ends, possibly a read error. The gene calls are TRBV11-2 and TRBJ2-7; no clear D. The CDR3 loop spans 11 amino acids. Germline CDR1 and CDR2: SGHAT and FQNNGV. The CDR3 sequence: CSSSLSGEQYF. The CDR3 DNA reads as TGTTCCAGCAGCTTAAGTGGTGAGCAGTACTTC.

This clonotype was counted a few times. This chain uses TRBV12-3 or TRBV12-4 with TRBJ2-6; the D call may be TRBD1 or TRBD2 (6 bases each). There are 18 residues in the CDR3. The ends were cut back, 4 bases at V and 1 base at J, with 17 bases in the middle. The DNA for the CDR3 is TGTGCCAGCAGTTGGGTAGGGGGGTTTGGTTCTGGGGCCAACGTCCTGACTTTC. Encoded protein: CASSWVGGFGSGANVLTF.

The chain employs TRBV18 and TRBJ2-5; 7 bases agree with TRBD2. With 0 bases clipped from V and 1 base from J, the junction kept 14 bases outside the gene matches. The CDR3 has 19 amino acids. CDR1 is KGHSH and CDR2 is LQKENI in the germline V gene. The CDR3 is CASSPPVLAEWGVQETQYF. CDR3 sequence (DNA): TGTGCCAGCTCACCACCGGTCCTAGCGGAATGGGGTGTCCAAGAGACCCAGTACTTC. Filled out from reference TRBV18 and TRBJ2-5, the complete variable domain reads NAGVMQNPRHLVRRRGQEARLRCSPMKGHSHVYWYRQLPEEGLKFMVYLQKENIIDESGMPKERFSAEFPKEGPSILRIQQVVRGDSAAYFCASSPPVLAEWGVQETQYFGPGTRLLVL.

The gene calls are TRBV5-1 and TRBJ1-1; TRBD1 is a possible D gene (5 bases). Germline CDR1 SGHRS, CDR2 YFSETQ. Trimming cost V 0 bases and J 5 bases, with 11 bases left between them. The CDR3 is 14 residues long. For the CDR3, the DNA is TGCGCCAGCAGCTTGGGGTCAGGGACGACTGAAGCTTTCTTT. Protein product: CASSLGSGTTEAFF.

This clonotype was counted at least ten times. The CDR3 protein is CAWSVPGRGHEQYF. The CDR3 bases are TGTGCCTGGAGTGTACCCGGGAGGGGCCACGAGCAGTACTTC. The chain uses TRBV30 and TRBJ2-7; 8 nucleotides match TRBD2. J was trimmed by 5 bases and V by 0 bases; bases with no gene match: 6. The CDR3 loop spans 14 amino acids. Germline CDR1 GTSNPN, CDR2 SVGIG (reference sequence). The whole variable domain, remainder taken from reference TRBV30 and TRBJ2-7, is SQTIHQWPATLVQPVGSPLSLECTVEGTSNPNLYWYRQAAGRGLQLLFYSVGIGQISSEVPQNLSASRPQDRQFILSSKKLLLSDSGFYLCAWSVPGRGHEQYFGPGTRLTVT.

There are many counts of this clonotype. The chain is built from TRBV4-2 and TRBJ1-1; D unclear. The CDR3 is 15 amino acids. The germline V gene has CDR1 LGHNA and CDR2 YNFKEQ. V gave up 3 bases and J gave up 4 bases, with 15 bases separating them. The DNA of the CDR3 is TGTGCCAGCAGCCAGGGCGCGAGTCCTAGCACTGAAGCTTTCTTT. Protein sequence: CASSQGASPSTEAFF.

This clonotype was recorded at least ten times. The chain joins TRBV20-1 to TRBJ1-1; TRBD1 might be the D (6 bases). The length of the CDR3 is 14 residues. V was pared by 0 bases and J by 4 bases, with 12 bases between. The germline gives CDR1 DFQATT, CDR2 SNEGSKA (reference sequence). The CDR3 spells CSARDLQGGTEAFF. In nucleotides, the CDR3 is TGCAGTGCTAGAGACTTACAGGGTGGCACTGAAGCTTTCTTT.

This clonotype was counted ten times or more. V gene TRBV30 combines with J gene TRBJ2-7; D might be TRBD1 or TRBD2, each matching 5 bases. Germline V CDR1 and CDR2: GTSNPN, SVGIG (reference sequence). Trimming removed 0 bases at V and 5 bases at J, with 14 bases between. CDR3 size: 14 residues. CDR3 nucleotide sequence: TGTGCCTGGAGTGTTGGGGGAAGCTTCAACGAGCAGTACTTC. Its protein product is CAWSVGGSFNEQYF.

This clonotype was seen many times. The rearrangement uses TRBV11-1 and TRBJ2-5; 11 bases align to TRBD2. CDR3 length equals 14 residues. Trimming removed 5 bases from V and 4 bases from J; junction bases left unmatched: 3. Germline-derived CDR1 and CDR2 are SGHAT and FQDESV (reference sequence). This chain's CDR3 is CASSHSGGAETQYF. The CDR3 bases are TGTGCCAGCAGCCATAGCGGGGGGGCAGAGACCCAGTACTTC.

This clonotype was recorded at least ten times. The genes are TRBV7-2 and TRBJ2-5; D not certain. Trimming stripped 1 base from V and 3 bases from J, with 9 bases between. This CDR3 region has 14 residues. The germline gives CDR1 SGHTA, CDR2 FQGNSA. The CDR3 DNA follows: TGTGCCAGCAGCTTAGGTGCAATAAAAGAGACCCAGTACTTC. Translated: CASSLGAIKETQYF.

This clonotype was detected many times. The rearrangement joins TRBV12-3 or TRBV12-4 to TRBJ1-5; no reliable D call. This CDR3 has 12 residues. The germline V and J ends were trimmed by 6 bases and 7 bases, with 10 bases remaining between them. CDR3 residues: CASSPSPQPQHF. As DNA, the CDR3 is TGTGCCAGCAGCCCCAGCCCGCAGCCCCAGCATTTT.

This clonotype has just a few counts. This may be a read error: a much more frequent sequence differs by one nucleotide. The genes are TRBV30 and TRBJ1-2; possibly TRBD1 for D (5 bases). Germline V gene lookup returns CDR1 GTSNPN and CDR2 SVGIG (reference sequence). V gave up 8 bases and J gave up 6 bases, with 13 bases separating them. The CDR3 sequence is 11 residues long. CDR3 bases: TGTGCCAGCAGGACAAGGGATGGCTACACCTTC. Its translation is CASRTRDGYTF.

J is TRBJ2-7 and V is TRBV5-6, with 7 bases fitting TRBD1. The germline gives CDR1 SGHDT, CDR2 YYEEEE. This CDR3 has 14 residues. The junction had 10 bases not matched to a gene; V was cut back by 8 bases and J by 2 bases. The CDR3 bases are TGTGCCAGTATTCGACAGGGAGAGACCTACGAGCAGTACTTC. Translating gives CASIRQGETYEQYF.

This clonotype appeared many times. V and J are TRBV5-1 and TRBJ1-6; possibly TRBD1 for D (5 bases). The ends were cut back, 1 base at V and 11 bases at J, with 19 bases in the middle. CDR3 size: 16 residues. CDR1 is SGHRS, CDR2 YFSETQ, per germline. CDR3 region: CASSLTATEGNAPLHF. The CDR3 DNA sequence: TGCGCCAGCAGCTTGACAGCGACAGAGGGGAACGCACCCCTCCACTTT.

This clonotype was found many times. An end of the junction differs from the germline gene, which may be a read error. V usage is TRBV25-1 and J usage is TRBJ1-1; 10 nucleotides agree with TRBD1. This CDR3 has 15 residues. Germline loops: CDR1 MGHDK, CDR2 SYGVNS. The CDR3 sequence: CASGEEGQGPAEAFF. CDR3 in DNA: TGTGCCAGCGGTGAAGAGGGACAGGGGCCCGCTGAAGCTTTCTTT.

This clonotype was recorded many times. The chain recombines TRBV24-1 with TRBJ1-5; D remains ambiguous. V lost 2 bases and J 0 bases, leaving 7 bases between the germline ends. Germline V CDR1 and CDR2: KGHDR, SFDVKD. CDR3 length: 15 amino acids. CDR3 in DNA: TGTGCCACCAGTGATTCTACAGATAGCAATCAGCCCCAGCATTTT. Amino acid sequence: CATSDSTDSNQPQHF.

The sample holds a few counts of this clonotype. V gene TRBV28 combines with J gene TRBJ2-7, with TRBD1 as a possible D gene (5 bases). This CDR3 region has 17 residues. V gave up 4 bases and J gave up 2 bases, with 21 bases separating them. The germline V gene encodes CDR1 MDHEN and CDR2 SYDVKM. The CDR3 sequence: CASSSSPRTFLTYEQYF. The DNA for the CDR3 is TGTGCCAGCAGTTCCAGCCCCCGGACATTCCTCACCTACGAGCAGTACTTC.

At least ten counts were recorded for this clonotype. The V gene is TRBV20-1, the J gene TRBJ2-7; D is unclear. The germline CDR1 and CDR2 sequences are DFQATT and SNEGSKA (reference sequence). The V and J ends lost 6 bases and 3 bases respectively, with 12 bases between them. The CDR3 contains 12 residues. The CDR3 region has the DNA TGCAGTGCCATCTGGCGGAGCTACGAGCAGTACTTC. Its protein product is CSAIWRSYEQYF.

In its sample, this clonotype was seen many times. This rearrangement joins TRBV12-3 or TRBV12-4 to TRBJ1-1; 7 bases fit TRBD1. V dropped 5 bases and J dropped 4; count of bases not matched to a gene: 7. The CDR3 loop spans 14 amino acids. The CDR3 protein is CASSPTGALTEAFF. For the CDR3, the DNA is TGTGCCAGCAGTCCTACAGGGGCACTCACTGAAGCTTTCTTT.